Following are 17 T cell receptor beta chains from one sample sequenced in a study of yellow fever vaccine responses in identical twins. MiXCR was run by TCRdb on the RT-PCR reads, yielding one entry per CDR3 protein. The sample has about 19,000 distinct CDR3 sequences; under 75% are singletons. This material consisted of T cells from blood (PBMCs), unsorted or a sorted subset (not recorded which), taken before or after yellow fever vaccination (not recorded which). The receptors were gathered from a woman aged 18-35 years who received the yellow fever vaccine.

This chain connects TRBV18 to TRBJ2-3; 7 bases are a match to TRBD1. Germline trimming cut 4 bases from V and 9 bases from J; bases unmatched to any gene: 7. There are 13 residues in the CDR3. The germline CDR1 and CDR2 sequences are KGHSH and LQKENI. Here the CDR3 reads CASSRRGSGTQYF. As DNA, the CDR3 is TGTGCCAGCTCACGCAGGGGGTCAGGGACGCAGTATTTT. The full variable domain, with the rest looked up from reference TRBV18 and TRBJ2-3, is NAGVMQNPRHLVRRRGQEARLRCSPMKGHSHVYWYRQLPEEGLKFMVYLQKENIIDESGMPKERFSAEFPKEGPSILRIQQVVRGDSAAYFCASSRRGSGTQYFGPGTRLTVL.

The sample holds one count of this clonotype. The CDR3 DNA is TGTGCCAGCAGCTCTGAACAGGGTAGTTGGTCTGGAAACACCATATATTTT. Translated: CASSSEQGSWSGNTIYF. J is TRBJ1-3 and V is TRBV11-1, with a weak D call TRBD1 (6 bases). Per germline, CDR1 SGHAT and CDR2 FQDESV (reference sequence). CDR3 length: 17 amino acids. V shed 4 bases and J shed 1 base, with 17 bases lying between them. The variable domain in full, with the rest retrieved from reference TRBV11-1 and TRBJ1-3, is EAEVAQSPRYKITEKSQAVAFWCDPISGHATLYWYRQILGQGPELLVQFQDESVVDDSQLPKDRFSAERLKGVDSTLKIQPAELGDSAMYLCASSSEQGSWSGNTIYFGEGSWLTVV.

The chain recombines TRBV29-1 with TRBJ2-5, with a tentative D call TRBD2 (5 bases). This CDR3 has 12 residues. The germline V gene encodes CDR1 SQVTM and CDR2 ANQGSEA. V gave up 6 bases and J gave up 4 bases, with 12 bases separating them. This CDR3 reads CSVDGLGETQYF. CDR3 sequence (DNA): TGCAGCGTGGACGGACTGGGAGAGACCCAGTACTTC. The variable domain in full, with the rest retrieved from reference TRBV29-1 and TRBJ2-5, is SAVISQKPSRDICQRGTSLTIQCQVDSQVTMMFWYRQQPGQSLTLIATANQGSEATYESGFVIDKFPISRPNLTFSTLTVSNMSPEDSSIYLCSVDGLGETQYFGPGTRLLVL.

The chain joins TRBV4-1 to TRBJ1-2, with 7 bases aligning to TRBD1. The junction had 8 bases not matched to a gene; V was cut back by 4 bases and J by 3 bases. The CDR3 has 15 amino acids. Germline values: CDR1 MGHRA, CDR2 YSYEKL. CDR3 sequence reads: CASSPQGTIDYGYTF. The CDR3 DNA sequence: TGCGCCAGCAGCCCACAGGGGACGATTGACTATGGCTACACCTTC.

This clonotype was seen only once. The gene calls are TRBV11-1 and TRBJ2-5; D not resolved. This CDR3 has 14 residues. Trimming took off 5 bases at V and 5 bases at J, with 15 bases between the two ends. The germline V gene has CDR1 SGHAT and CDR2 FQDESV (reference sequence). The CDR3 here is CASSPGLALETQYF. The CDR3 DNA is TGTGCCAGCAGCCCGGGCCTCGCCCTGGAGACCCAGTACTTC. The entire variable domain, with the rest obtained from reference TRBV11-1 and TRBJ2-5, is as follows: EAEVAQSPRYKITEKSQAVAFWCDPISGHATLYWYRQILGQGPELLVQFQDESVVDDSQLPKDRFSAERLKGVDSTLKIQPAELGDSAMYLCASSPGLALETQYFGPGTRLLVL.

The V and J genes are TRBV24-1 and TRBJ2-7; no clear D gene. Between the trimmed V and J ends, which lost 2 bases and 4 bases, there was a span of 8 bases. The CDR3 length is 13 residues. CDR1 KGHDR and CDR2 SFDVKD come from the germline V gene. The CDR3 sequence is CATSDSVIYEQYF. CDR3 bases: TGTGCCACCAGTGATTCGGTTATATACGAGCAGTACTTC.

The chain uses TRBV11-3 and TRBJ2-7; 10 positions match TRBD2. The CDR3 is made up of 15 amino acids. V lost 3 bases, J lost 1 base, and 3 bases stayed unmatched. The germline CDR1 and CDR2 sequences are SGHNT and YENEEA. DNA for the CDR3: TGTGCCAGCAGCTTTTCTAGCGGGGGTTCCTACGAGCAGTACGTC. It is translated as CASSFSSGGSYEQYV.

This clonotype was seen just once. At one of its ends the junction is not consistent with the germline gene, which may arise from a read error. The gene calls are TRBV7-9 and TRBJ2-1; D tentatively fits TRBD1 or TRBD2 (5 bases each). Germline V gives CDR1 SEHNR, CDR2 FQNEAQ (reference sequence). The CDR3 loop spans 15 amino acids. For the CDR3, the DNA is TGTGCCAGCAGCATAGCCGGGACGGCATACAATGAGCAGTTCTTC. Its translation: CASSIAGTAYNEQFF.

The rearrangement links TRBV11-1 to TRBJ1-1, with D uncertain. Per germline, CDR1 SGHAT and CDR2 FQDESV (reference sequence). The CDR3 is 17 amino acids. V lost 3 bases and J 1 base, leaving 18 bases between the germline ends. The CDR3 nucleotides are TGTGCCAGCAGCTTCGGGGTTAGATCACAAGCGAACACTGAAGCTTTCTTT. This codes for CASSFGVRSQANTEAFF.

The table lists this clonotype with a few counts. V gene TRBV3-1 combines with J gene TRBJ2-1; 8 bases fit TRBD2. The CDR3 length is 15 residues. Trimming cost V 1 base and J 5 bases; bases outside gene matches: 4. The germline gives CDR1 LGHDT, CDR2 YNNKEL (reference sequence). The CDR3 region has the DNA TGTGCCAGCAGCCAAGGACGGGGGGGCGACAATGAGCAGTTCTTC. Protein: CASSQGRGGDNEQFF.

In this sample, this clonotype turned up a few times. This chain connects TRBV11-1 to TRBJ2-1; D unresolved. Germline loops: CDR1 SGHAT, CDR2 FQDESV (reference sequence). Trimming took 5 bases from V and 0 from J, leaving 8 bases between them. The CDR3 is 14 amino acids. CDR3 nucleotide sequence: TGTGCCAGCAGCAGAGCTACCTCCTACAATGAGCAGTTCTTC. It translates to CASSRATSYNEQFF.

The CDR3 sequence is CASSVFGTGTNEKLFF. CDR3 DNA sequence: TGTGCCAGCAGTGTATTCGGAACGGGGACTAATGAAAAACTGTTTTTT. The chain recombines TRBV2 with TRBJ1-4; no clear D gene. The V and J ends lost 4 bases and 2 bases respectively, with 14 bases between them. The CDR3 is made up of 16 amino acids. CDR1 is SNHLY, CDR2 FYNNEI, per germline.

This chain joins TRBV7-9 and TRBJ2-1; 7 nucleotides line up with TRBD2. The CDR3 consists of 15 residues. The V segment lost 0 bases and the J segment 2 bases; nucleotides outside the gene matches: 1. Germline CDR1 SEHNR, CDR2 FQNEAQ (reference sequence). The CDR3 DNA reads TGTGCCAGCAGCTTAGCCCTAGCGGCCTACAATGAGCAGTTCTTC. Its protein is CASSLALAAYNEQFF.

This rearrangement joins TRBV5-1 to TRBJ1-5; no definite D call. The CDR3 is 13 residues long. With 0 bases removed from V and 0 bases from J, the gap between germline ends came to 1 base. Germline V lookup: CDR1 SGHRS, CDR2 YFSETQ. CDR3 in amino acids: CASSLDSNQPQHF. The CDR3 region has the DNA TGCGCCAGCAGCTTGGATAGCAATCAGCCCCAGCATTTT.

This clonotype has a handful of counts. The chain links TRBV18 to TRBJ1-4; D may be TRBD1 (5 bases). Trimming cost V 3 bases and J 5 bases, with 10 bases left between them. The CDR3 has 14 residues. Per germline, CDR1 KGHSH and CDR2 LQKENI. CDR3 DNA: TGTGCCAGCTCACCGGGGCGGCAGAATGAAAAACTGTTTTTT. This codes for CASSPGRQNEKLFF.

The chain employs TRBV11-3 and TRBJ2-3; D gene uncertain. The CDR3 loop spans 14 amino acids. The germline CDR1 and CDR2 sequences are SGHNT and YENEEA. V gave up 1 base and J gave up 4 bases, with 9 bases separating them. CDR3 protein: CASSLGPWADTQYF. The CDR3, as DNA: TGTGCCAGCAGCTTAGGTCCTTGGGCAGATACGCAGTATTTT.

The rearrangement links TRBV10-3 to TRBJ2-3, with TRBD2 matching over 7 bases. V gave up 0 bases and J gave up 6 bases; unmatched junction bases: 3. The CDR3 totals 14 residues. Germline CDR1 ENHRY, CDR2 SYGVKD. The CDR3 bases are TGTGCCATCAGTGAGTCCAGGGAGGGGGATACGCAGTATTTT. Protein: CAISESREGDTQYF.